This entry lists 14 T cell receptor beta chains sequenced from one sample in a study of early T cells in non-severe SARS-CoV-2 infection. TCRdb independently ran MiXCR on the 5' RACE reads; one entry per CDR3 protein. The data hold roughly 48,000 distinct CDR3 sequences, with approximately 8% observed a single time. Source material: whole blood. The receptors derive from an adult who was a healthcare worker with PCR-confirmed SARS-CoV-2 infection or an uninfected control (not recorded which).

The table lists this clonotype with many counts. DNA for the CDR3: TGTGCCAGTAGTCCCCGCTCGTATGGCTACACCTTC. Protein product: CASSPRSYGYTF. The V call is TRBV19, the J call TRBJ1-2, with D unresolved. V shed 5 bases and J shed 5 bases, with 9 bases lying between them. This CDR3 has 12 amino acids. Germline lookup yields CDR1 LNHDA and CDR2 SQIVND (reference sequence).

This chain joins TRBV20-1 and TRBJ1-1; tentative D call: TRBD1 (5 bases). The V gene lost 0 bases and the J gene lost 1 base, with 9 bases spanning the gap. The CDR3 is 14 residues long. Germline V gene data show CDR1 as DFQATT and CDR2 as SNEGSKA (reference sequence). The CDR3 bases are TGCAGTGCTAGAGACAGGGTCCCGAACACTGAAGCTTTCTTT. This translates into CSARDRVPNTEAFF.

This clonotype was seen repeatedly, ten times or more. The V and J genes are TRBV12-3 or TRBV12-4 and TRBJ1-6; D may be TRBD1 (5 bases). Between the trimmed V and J ends, which lost 3 bases and 9 bases, there was a span of 12 bases. The CDR3 length is 14 residues. CDR3: CASSFGARGSPLHF. In DNA form, the CDR3 reads TGTGCCAGCAGTTTTGGGGCCCGGGGTTCACCCCTCCACTTT.

This clonotype occurred a few times. The chain carries TRBV28 and TRBJ2-7, with D unresolved. V was cut by 1 base and J by 4 bases, with 11 bases left in between. Germline assignment: CDR1 MDHEN and CDR2 SYDVKM. This CDR3 contains 14 residues. The CDR3 nucleotides are TGTGCCAGCAGTTTATTAGGCCAGCCTTACGAGCAGTACTTC. Translated, it gives CASSLLGQPYEQYF.

This clonotype showed up many times. This sequence joins TRBV4-3 and TRBJ2-2; D ambiguous. The germline CDR1 and CDR2 sequences are LGHNA and YSLEER. Trimming stripped 3 bases from V and 1 base from J, with 6 bases between. The CDR3 is made up of 14 amino acids. In DNA form, the CDR3 reads TGCGCCAGCAGCCAGTCTAGGAACACCGGGGAGCTGTTTTTT. Amino acid sequence: CASSQSRNTGELFF.

The rearrangement links TRBV4-2 to TRBJ2-7; no definite D call. The CDR3 is made up of 16 amino acids. The germline V gene has CDR1 LGHNA and CDR2 YNFKEQ. V lost 1 base to trimming and J lost 2 bases, with 15 bases between them. The CDR3 spells CASSQVTAAYTYEQYF. CDR3 DNA: TGTGCCAGCAGCCAAGTAACGGCAGCCTATACCTACGAGCAGTACTTC.

The chain carries TRBV20-1 and TRBJ1-1; 10 bases agree with TRBD1. Germline V lookup: CDR1 DFQATT, CDR2 SNEGSKA (reference sequence). CDR3 length equals 16 residues. V gave up 5 bases and J gave up 0 bases; unmatched junction bases: 9. Written as DNA, the CDR3 is TGCAGTGCTCCAGTCCCGGGACAGGGGTTGAACACTGAAGCTTTCTTT. Its protein product is CSAPVPGQGLNTEAFF.

The rearrangement joins TRBV4-3 to TRBJ1-3; no clear D gene. Trimming took off 1 base at V and 0 bases at J, with 10 bases between the two ends. The germline V gene encodes CDR1 LGHNA and CDR2 YSLEER. The CDR3 covers 16 residues. Here the CDR3 DNA reads TGCGCCAGCAGCCAAGGGGTCCCCCACTCTGGAAACACCATATATTTT. Protein: CASSQGVPHSGNTIYF.

This rearrangement joins TRBV13 to TRBJ1-4; no definite D call. V dropped 4 bases and J dropped 3 bases, with 12 bases sitting between them. Germline V gene data show CDR1 as PRHDT and CDR2 as FYEKMQ (reference sequence). The CDR3 totals 15 residues. CDR3 residues: CASSYNSRSNEKLFF. DNA for the CDR3: TGTGCCAGCAGCTACAACTCAAGGTCTAATGAAAAACTGTTTTTT.

This clonotype was seen at least ten times. V is TRBV12-3 or TRBV12-4 and J is TRBJ2-7; D possibly corresponds to TRBD2 (5 bases). CDR3 length equals 12 residues. The ends were cut back, 3 bases at V and 11 bases at J, with 14 bases in the middle. CDR3 in amino acids: CASSFKGEAEYF. CDR3 bases: TGTGCCAGCAGTTTTAAGGGAGAGGCGGAGTACTTC.

This clonotype was seen a handful of times. The V and J genes are TRBV7-8 and TRBJ1-1, with D unclear. CDR1 is SGHVS, CDR2 FQNEAQ, per germline. V was pared by 4 bases and J by 1 base, with 16 bases between. The CDR3 is made up of 16 amino acids. The CDR3 sequence is CASSSSGNWGNTEAFF. As DNA, the CDR3 is TGTGCCAGCAGCTCGTCGGGGAATTGGGGGAACACTGAAGCTTTCTTT.

This clonotype was counted between two and nine times. The rearrangement uses TRBV19 and TRBJ1-1; weak D call: TRBD1 (5 bases). The ends were cut back, 9 bases at V and 2 bases at J, with 16 bases in the middle. Germline V gene data show CDR1 as LNHDA and CDR2 as SQIVND (reference sequence). The CDR3 length is 14 residues. The CDR3 region is CASRLVGGNTEAFF. For the CDR3, the DNA is TGTGCCAGCCGGCTTGTGGGGGGAAACACTGAAGCTTTCTTT.

This clonotype showed up just a few times. The V and J genes are TRBV7-6 and TRBJ1-6; 7 bases match TRBD1. This CDR3 contains 18 residues. The V segment lost 2 bases and the J segment 8 bases; nucleotides outside the gene matches: 15. Germline V gene sequence: CDR1 SGHVS, CDR2 FNYEAQ. CDR3 nucleotide sequence: TGTGCCAGCAGCTTAAGGGGGGGGACAGAGCGAGCACATTCACCCCTCCACTTT. Amino acid sequence: CASSLRGGTERAHSPLHF.

About this clonotype itself: This may stem from a read error, because a much larger clone lies one nucleotide away. V and J are TRBV29-1 and TRBJ2-7, with D possibly matching TRBD1 (5 bases). The germline V gene has CDR1 SQVTM and CDR2 ANQGSEA. The CDR3 covers 12 residues. CDR3 bases: TGCAGCGTTGGGACATCCTCCTACGAGCGGTACTTC. It is translated as CSVGTSSYERYF.